This entry features one TCR beta chain sequence. The antigen this receptor binds is unknown. Base qualities were left out, and no much larger clone turns up one base away. The source of the sample is a study of T cell responses to AZD1222 COVID-19 vaccine (dated by TCRdb to the early 2020s). At the level of the whole study: A total of under 250 trial participants underwent TCR sequencing, of whom approximately 200 had received two doses of AZD1222 and about 25 had received two doses of the MenACWY control vaccine. Trial participants were enrolled by age into 18-55, 56-69 and 70-plus year subgroups, with around 140, 26 and 57 TCR-sequenced participants respectively. The research as a whole found: The vaccine-associated CD4 TCRs covered the entire spike protein, and the dominant responses fell in regions 160-218 and 743-854. In the small 56-69-year group, the increase in depth fell short of significance, most likely because of low power. Because no samples from the day 14 peak response were available, repertoires could be characterized only after the peak T cell response. Conclusions about previously exposed vaccinees are limited because only six or seven AZD1222 recipients were SARS-CoV-2 seropositive at baseline. Epitopes outside the regions mutated in the B.1.351 and B.1.1.7 variants were reportedly recognized by nearly half of the unique spike-specific TCRs. Most participants were white British and females outnumbered males, and the authors suggested that clonal diversity may have been underestimated. After two AZD1222 doses, spike-specific TCR breadth and depth were significantly higher than at day 0 and than in MenACWY recipients.

The germline V gene (reference sequence) gives CDR1 as MNHEY and CDR2 as SMNVEV. The CDR3 contains 14 residues, cysteine and phenylalanine counted. Left in the record is the CDR3 DNA by itself, 42 bases read in frame from the first base. V has 2 bases trimmed and J has 7 bases trimmed; junction bases matching no gene number 3. The CDR3 regions of human TCRbeta chains were subjected to immunosequencing. The paper's processing steps were these. TCRs in the repertoires were matched against a reference library of SARS-CoV-2-specific TCRs that had been generated with the MIRA antigen-specificity platform. Breadth was defined as the fraction of unique TCRs that were SARS-CoV-2-associated. Depth was defined as the fraction of total T cells that were SARS-CoV-2-associated. Using the MIRA data, each spike-specific TCR was mapped to the spike region that the TCR reacts to and placed in a CD4 or CD8 class. Log10-transformed breadth and depth values were compared by one-way ANOVA with Sidak's multiple comparisons tests. Here the immuneACCESS table is served through TCRdb, limited to in-frame sequences with V and J called. Missing clones are a known gap in these copies; in checked studies unresolved V genes cover under half, and the rest lacks a known reason. V and J calls and clone size are given by that table; D and trimming were obtained from the DNA. For this sample there are some 150,000 clones; less than 90% appear just once. The top ten constitute about 5.1% of the sample.

According to the study, the label for this sample's time point signals: baseline before first vaccination. This sample's treatment or condition label indicates: meningococcal conjugate vaccine given as trial control. The vaccinee samples were drawn from two UK trials, COV001 and COV002, one of which was a single-blind randomized controlled phase 2/3 trial testing AZD1222 (ChAdOx1 nCoV-19) in healthy adults. For TCRbeta chain sequencing, PBMC samples from trial participants were taken at day 0 and at day 28 after the second dose. This clonotype was obtained from an adult in good health. The sample consisted of peripheral blood, taken on day 0 of MenACWY control vaccination. The sequence joins TRBV27 to TRBJ2-1; TRBD2 fits 9 bases in the junction. The DNA is TGTGCCAGCAGTTTACAGCGGGGGGCTAATGAGCAGTTCTTC. This yields the protein CASSLQRGANEQFF.